The 20 T cell receptor beta chains below come from one sample, sequenced in a study of CXCR3-negative and CXCR3-positive naive CD8 T cells. Study-wide results and caveats: Naive CXCR3-positive cells had TRB CDR3s more hydrophobic than those of CXCR3-negative naive cells.

These receptors' antigens are unknown. The authors prepared UMI-labeled TRB cDNA libraries by 5' RACE. One entry per CDR3 protein, without DNA, is what TCRdb gives after re-calling the 5' RACE reads. Its clone listing holds 150,000 or so distinct CDR3 sequences. The sequenced material came from naive CXCR3+ CD8+ T cells from blood. Subset here: CD45RO-CCR7+CD27+CD95- naive CD8+ T cells expressing CXCR3 (TNR3+). The receptors derive from a human donor in good health. Some clones in this sample may be carry-over from other donors' samples.

This sequence joins TRBV5-6 and TRBJ2-1; the TCRdb call, TRBD1, lacks DNA for checking. CDR3 length: 15 residues. The germline V gene encodes CDR1 SGHDT and CDR2 YYEEEE. Here the CDR3 reads CASSARDRVFDEQFF. The whole variable domain, filled in from reference TRBV5-6 and TRBJ2-1, reads DAGVTQSPTHLIKTRGQQVTLRCSPKSGHDTVSWYQQALGQGPQFIFQYYEEEERQRGNFPDRFSGHQFPNYSSELNVNALLLGDSALYLCASSARDRVFDEQFFGPGTRLTVL.

The V gene is TRBV14, the J gene TRBJ1-1; TCRdb selects TRBD1, and the lack of DNA leaves this call unchecked. The CDR3 spans 15 residues. In germline, CDR1 is SGHDN, CDR2 FVKESK. The CDR3 protein is CASSPSQGAGTEAFF.

This chain uses TRBV2 with TRBJ2-2. The V gene's germline CDR1 is SNHLY and CDR2 FYNNEI. The CDR3 spans 12 residues. The CDR3 protein is CASSELSGELFF. The whole variable domain, remainder taken from reference TRBV2 and TRBJ2-2, is EPEVTQTPSHQVTQMGQEVILRCVPISNHLYFYWYRQILGQKVEFLVSFYNNEISEKSEIFDDQFSVERPDGSNFTLKIRSTKLEDSAMYFCASSELSGELFFGEGSRLTVL.

The chain links TRBV20-1 to TRBJ2-7; the D call of TRBD1 rests on TCRdb alone, since no DNA is present to check it. Per germline, CDR1 DFQATT and CDR2 SNEGSKA (reference sequence). The CDR3 contains 14 residues. CDR3 in amino acids: CSAKTRDNSYEQYF.

This CDR3 reads CASSFAGGIGTDTQYF. The chain couples TRBV6-5 to TRBJ2-3; TCRdb indicates TRBD2, and absent DNA this call remains unverified. This CDR3 contains 16 residues. Per the germline V gene, CDR1 is MNHEY and CDR2 is SVGAGI.

This chain uses TRBV10-1 with TRBJ2-1; checking the TCRdb D call of TRBD1 is not possible without DNA. Germline CDR1 reads WNHNN; CDR2 reads SYGVQD (reference sequence). CDR3 length: 14 amino acids. The CDR3 here is CASSWTGRYNEQFF.

The CDR3 sequence: CASSLVQRGDETQYF. The rearrangement uses TRBV7-9 and TRBJ2-5; lacking DNA, the TRBD2 call made by TCRdb goes unchecked. The CDR3 covers 15 residues. Germline CDR1 reads SEHNR; CDR2 reads FQNEAQ (reference sequence).

The chain recombines TRBV6-5 with TRBJ1-1. Germline V gene sequence: CDR1 MNHEY, CDR2 SVGAGI. This CDR3 comprises 14 residues. CDR3 sequence: CASSYSESDAEAFF.

The chain couples TRBV7-8 to TRBJ2-1; the D call from TCRdb, TRBD2, cannot be confirmed without DNA. The CDR3 runs to 15 residues. The germline V gene has CDR1 SGHVS and CDR2 FQNEAQ. The CDR3 sequence: CASGTLWGGRNEQFF.

CDR3 in amino acids: CASSSDRTGSQPEETQYF. The chain carries TRBV5-5 and TRBJ2-5; TCRdb designates TRBD1, a call that cannot be tested without DNA. This CDR3 contains 18 residues. The germline gives CDR1 SGHKS, CDR2 YYEKEE (reference sequence). The variable domain in full, with the rest retrieved from reference TRBV5-5 and TRBJ2-5, is DAGVTQSPTHLIKTRGQQVTLRCSPISGHKSVSWYQQVLGQGPQFIFQYYEKEERGRGNFPDRFSARQFPNYSSELNVNALLLGDSALYLCASSSDRTGSQPEETQYFGPGTRLLVL.

The chain employs TRBV6-5 and TRBJ2-7; TCRdb designates TRBD2, a call that cannot be tested without DNA. Germline lookup yields CDR1 MNHEY and CDR2 SVGAGI. CDR3 size: 14 residues. CDR3 residues: CASSPSHRSYEQYF.

V usage is TRBV4-1 and J usage is TRBJ2-1. The CDR3 runs 15 residues. The germline CDR1 and CDR2 sequences are MGHRA and YSYEKL. CDR3: CASSQGVKSYNEQFF.

The rearrangement joins TRBV9 to TRBJ2-1; the TCRdb D gene call, TRBD1, has no DNA to confirm it. CDR3 length: 15 amino acids. Germline loops: CDR1 SGDLS, CDR2 YYNGEE. CDR3: CASSVARGGDDEQFF.

The V and J genes are TRBV7-3 and TRBJ2-7. Germline values: CDR1 SGHTA, CDR2 FQGTGA. The CDR3 spans 14 residues. CDR3 in amino acids: CASSLTGTSYEQYF.

V is TRBV2 and J is TRBJ2-7; TCRdb's D call, TRBD2, is unchecked because there is no DNA. In germline, CDR1 is SNHLY, CDR2 FYNNEI. CDR3 length: 18 amino acids. The CDR3: CASSLDGRGETSGIEQYF.

The genes are TRBV29-1 and TRBJ2-5; with no DNA, the TCRdb D assignment of TRBD2 cannot be verified. Germline values: CDR1 SQVTM, CDR2 ANQGSEA. There are 13 residues in the CDR3. CDR3 loop: CSVDSGVRETQYF. The full variable domain, in which reference TRBV29-1 and TRBJ2-5 provide the parts outside the CDR3, is SAVISQKPSRDICQRGTSLTIQCQVDSQVTMMFWYRQQPGQSLTLIATANQGSEATYESGFVIDKFPISRPNLTFSTLTVSNMSPEDSSIYLCSVDSGVRETQYFGPGTRLLVL.

The chain is built from TRBV5-1 and TRBJ2-1; TCRdb designates TRBD2, a call that cannot be tested without DNA. Per germline, CDR1 SGHRS and CDR2 YFSETQ. The CDR3 spans 16 residues. The CDR3 loop reads CASSLEASGDYNEQFF.

The chain links TRBV7-6 to TRBJ2-3; the D gene TCRdb calls, TRBD2, cannot be checked with no DNA. There are 17 residues in the CDR3. The germline V gene encodes CDR1 SGHVS and CDR2 FNYEAQ. The CDR3 reads CASSLVVVAGSTDTQYF.

The chain combines TRBV12-3 or TRBV12-4 with TRBJ2-7. This CDR3 spans 15 amino acids. CDR3 region: CASSLRTAASYEQYF.

The chain joins TRBV7-2 to TRBJ2-1. The CDR3 runs 14 residues. Germline CDR1 reads SGHTA; CDR2 reads FQGNSA. CDR3 protein: CASSLGDFLKEQFF.